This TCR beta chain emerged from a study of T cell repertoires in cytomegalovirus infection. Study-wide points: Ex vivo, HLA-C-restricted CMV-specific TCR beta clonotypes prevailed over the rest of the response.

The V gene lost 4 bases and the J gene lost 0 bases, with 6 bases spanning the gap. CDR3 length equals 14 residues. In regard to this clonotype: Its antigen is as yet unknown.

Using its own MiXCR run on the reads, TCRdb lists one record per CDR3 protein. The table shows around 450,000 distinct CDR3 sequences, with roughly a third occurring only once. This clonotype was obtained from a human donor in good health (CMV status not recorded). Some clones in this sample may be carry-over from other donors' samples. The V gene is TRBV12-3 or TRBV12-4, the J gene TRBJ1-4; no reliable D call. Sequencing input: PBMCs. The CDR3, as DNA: TGTGCCAGCAGTTGGACGACAACTAATGAAAAACTGTTTTTT. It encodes CASSWTTTNEKLFF.